This passage covers 17 T cell receptor beta chains from one sample sequenced in a study of blood T cell repertoires in COVID-19. Sequencing was performed with immunoSEQ multiplex PCR; in TCRdb, only in-frame clones are kept and a portion is missing. Among approximately 210,000 clones listed, roughly four fifths were seen once. Sequencing used PBMCs or T cells enriched from blood (not recorded which). The receptors were sampled from a man in his forties or fifties who had recovered from COVID-19.

This chain uses TRBV15 with TRBJ1-5; no definite D call. The ends were cut back, 0 bases at V and 1 base at J, with 10 bases in the middle. Germline V gene sequence: CDR1 LNHNV, CDR2 YYDKDF (reference sequence). This CDR3 comprises 16 residues. CDR3: CATSRDIGGSNQPQHF. CDR3 nucleotide sequence: TGTGCCACCAGCAGAGATATAGGCGGCAGCAATCAGCCCCAGCATTTT.

This clone was detected a few times. This rearrangement joins TRBV25-1 to TRBJ2-1, with 9 bases matching TRBD2. The CDR3 runs 17 residues. Germline V CDR1 and CDR2: MGHDK, SYGVNS. Losses at the gene ends were 1 base for V and 7 bases for J; bases not matched to a gene: 11. CDR3 sequence (DNA): TGTGCCAGCAGTGAATTCGTGGGTAGCGGGAGCCAGAATGAGCAGTTCTTC. Translation gives CASSEFVGSGSQNEQFF.

The CDR3 loop is CSARHGNTEAFF. CDR3 in DNA: TGCAGCGCGCGACACGGGAACACTGAAGCTTTCTTT. This chain uses TRBV29-1 with TRBJ1-1; the D is unclear. The CDR3 totals 12 residues. V dropped 7 bases and J dropped 1 base, with 10 bases sitting between them. CDR1 and CDR2 from the germline V gene are SQVTM and ANQGSEA.

The J gene is TRBJ2-7, the V gene TRBV6-5; TRBD1 matches at 7 bases. CDR1 and CDR2 from the germline V gene are MNHEY and SVGAGI. V lost 0 bases and J lost 5; bases outside the gene matches: 7. This CDR3 has 15 residues. The chain's CDR3 is CASSYSTTGTHEQYF. CDR3 in DNA: TGTGCCAGCAGTTACTCGACGACAGGGACCCACGAGCAGTACTTC.

This clone appeared a single time. The chain carries TRBV5-4 and TRBJ1-2, with unresolved D. From germline, CDR1 is SGHNT and CDR2 YYREEE (reference sequence). There are 14 residues in the CDR3. Trimming stripped 4 bases from V and 6 bases from J, with 16 bases between. The CDR3 coding sequence is TGTGCCAGCAGCGCCTCCTCCTCAGGCAATGGCTACACCTTC. Protein product: CASSASSSGNGYTF.

The chain links TRBV5-1 to TRBJ1-4, with 7 bases matching TRBD1. After removal of 2 bases from V and 0 bases from J, the junction contained 1 base not matched to a gene. This CDR3 has 15 amino acids. Looked up from germline, CDR1 is SGHRS and CDR2 is YFSETQ. The DNA of the CDR3 is TGCGCCAGCAGCTTACAGGGGCCAACTAATGAAAAACTGTTTTTT. It translates to CASSLQGPTNEKLFF.

This clone is a singleton in its sample. V is TRBV28 and J is TRBJ1-1, with 9 positions matching TRBD1. The length of the CDR3 is 15 residues. Germline V gene data show CDR1 as MDHEN and CDR2 as SYDVKM. J gave up 1 base and V 5 bases, and 5 bases lay outside the gene matches. The CDR3 nucleotides are TGTGCCAGCAGTACGTACAGGGGGCAGAACACTGAAGCTTTCTTT. It translates to CASSTYRGQNTEAFF. Together with reference TRBV28 and TRBJ1-1, the CDR3 gives the full variable domain: DVKVTQSSRYLVKRTGEKVFLECVQDMDHENMFWYRQDPGLGLRLIYFSYDVKMKEKGDIPEGYSVSREKKERFSLILESASTNQTSMYLCASSTYRGQNTEAFFGQGTRLTVV.

In its sample, this clone was seen once. The chain recombines TRBV3-1 (or the pseudogene TRBV3-2) with TRBJ1-4; the D gene is possibly TRBD1 (5 bases). The CDR3 covers 17 residues. The germline CDR1 and CDR2 sequences are LGHDT and YNNKEL (reference sequence). Trimming cost V 4 bases and J 0 bases, with 15 bases left between them. In DNA, the CDR3 is TGTGCCAGCAGCCCGGTACTGGGGCAGCCAACTAATGAAAAACTGTTTTTT. Its translation is CASSPVLGQPTNEKLFF.

The chain employs TRBV9 and TRBJ2-2, with TRBD2 as a possible D gene (6 bases). The germline V gene encodes CDR1 SGDLS and CDR2 YYNGEE. The CDR3 sequence is 15 residues long. The ends were cut back, 4 bases at V and 4 bases at J, with 14 bases in the middle. This CDR3 is CASSPWGGATGELFF. CDR3 coding DNA: TGTGCCAGCAGCCCTTGGGGCGGGGCCACCGGGGAGCTGTTTTTT.

The J gene is TRBJ2-3, the V gene TRBV27; 10 nucleotides align to TRBD2. The CDR3 runs to 14 residues. The V segment lost 8 bases and the J segment 5 bases; nucleotides outside the gene matches: 7. The germline CDR1 and CDR2 sequences are MNHEY and SMNVEV (reference sequence). The CDR3 nucleotides are TGTGCCAGCCGCGCGGCTAGCGGGAGAGATACGCAGTATTTT. Protein product: CASRAASGRDTQYF.

The rearrangement uses TRBV7-9 and TRBJ2-2; 7 bases align to TRBD2. The CDR3 has 15 amino acids. The germline gives CDR1 SEHNR, CDR2 FQNEAQ (reference sequence). V shed 1 base and J 4 bases; nucleotides not matched to a gene: 3. The CDR3 protein is CASSLGGRGTGELFF. For the CDR3, the DNA is TGTGCCAGCAGCTTAGGCGGGAGAGGCACCGGGGAGCTGTTTTTT.

The chain joins TRBV6-5 to TRBJ1-1; 9 bases are a match to TRBD1. J was trimmed by 1 base and V by 6 bases; bases with no gene match: 3. The CDR3 is 14 residues long. Germline loops: CDR1 MNHEY, CDR2 SVGAGI. DNA for the CDR3: TGTGCCAGCAGACAACAGGGGGCGAACACTGAAGCTTTCTTT. Translation gives CASRQQGANTEAFF.

CDR3 DNA sequence: TGTGCCAGCTCTTTAAATCTAAATCAGCCCCAGCATTTT. It encodes CASSLNLNQPQHF. The gene calls are TRBV11-2 and TRBJ1-5; no reliable D call. Trimming stripped 8 bases from V and 4 bases from J, with 12 bases between. The CDR3 has 13 residues. The germline V gene encodes CDR1 SGHAT and CDR2 FQNNGV. Full variable domain (rest looked up from reference TRBV11-2 and TRBJ1-5): EAGVAQSPRYKIIEKRQSVAFWCNPISGHATLYWYQQILGQGPKLLIQFQNNGVVDDSQLPKDRFSAERLKGVDSTLKIQPAKLEDSAVYLCASSLNLNQPQHFGDGTRLSIL.

The chain uses TRBV6-5 and TRBJ2-1; D is possibly TRBD2 (5 bases). The ends were cut back, 2 bases at V and 0 bases at J, with 11 bases in the middle. This CDR3 region has 16 residues. Germline loops: CDR1 MNHEY, CDR2 SVGAGI. Here the CDR3 DNA reads TGTGCCAGCAGTTACACCCCGGGAAGCTCCTACAATGAGCAGTTCTTC. Translated, it gives CASSYTPGSSYNEQFF.

This clone was counted only a few times. The chain is built from TRBV7-9 and TRBJ1-6; 7 bases are a match to TRBD1. Germline CDR1 reads SEHNR; CDR2 reads FQNEAQ (reference sequence). CDR3 size: 15 residues. J lost 9 bases, V lost 3 bases, and 8 bases had no gene match. The CDR3 is CASSFSTGEASPLHF. The CDR3 coding sequence is TGTGCCAGCAGCTTCTCAACAGGGGAAGCTTCACCCCTCCACTTT.

The V gene is TRBV7-2, the J gene TRBJ1-2; 10 nucleotides match TRBD1. Germline-derived CDR1 and CDR2 are SGHTA and FQGNSA. CDR3 length equals 14 residues. The J segment lost 2 bases and the V segment lost 3 bases, leaving 0 bases of the junction unmatched. The CDR3 DNA follows: TGTGCCAGCAGCTTGGACAGGGGGAACTATGGCTACACCTTC. Translating it yields CASSLDRGNYGYTF.

CDR3 amino acids: CASSFFTGYTGELFF. CDR3 sequence (DNA): TGTGCCAGCAGTTTTTTTACAGGGTACACCGGGGAGCTGTTTTTT. The chain combines TRBV28 with TRBJ2-2, with a weak D call TRBD1 (6 bases). The CDR3 has 15 amino acids. V was cut by 3 bases and J by 3 bases, with 11 bases left in between. The V gene's germline CDR1 is MDHEN and CDR2 SYDVKM.